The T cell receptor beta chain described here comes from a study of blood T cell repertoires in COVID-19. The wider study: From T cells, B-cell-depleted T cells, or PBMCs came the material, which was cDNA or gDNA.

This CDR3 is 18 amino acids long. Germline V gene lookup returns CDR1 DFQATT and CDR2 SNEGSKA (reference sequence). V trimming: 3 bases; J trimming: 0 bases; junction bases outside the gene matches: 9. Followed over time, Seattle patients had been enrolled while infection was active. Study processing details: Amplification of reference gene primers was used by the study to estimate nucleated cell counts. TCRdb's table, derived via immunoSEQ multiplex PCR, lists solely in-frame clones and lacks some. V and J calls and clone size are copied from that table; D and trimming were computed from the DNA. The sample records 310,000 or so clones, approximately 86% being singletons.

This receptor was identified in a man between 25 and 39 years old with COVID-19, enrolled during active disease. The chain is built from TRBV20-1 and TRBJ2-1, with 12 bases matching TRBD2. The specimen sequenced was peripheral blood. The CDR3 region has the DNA TGCAGTGCTAGTAGACTAGCGGGAGAGTTCAGCTCCTACAATGAGCAGTTCTTC. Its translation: CSASRLAGEFSSYNEQFF.